The clone carrying this TCR beta chain occurred a few times. This record belongs to a study of T cells after yellow fever vaccination. The CDR3 consists of 14 residues. Germline CDR1 SGHNT, CDR2 YYREEE (reference sequence). The ends were cut back, 6 bases at V and 0 bases at J, with 9 bases in the middle. TCRdb redid the calling of the 5' RACE reads with MiXCR, one entry per CDR3 protein. Of over 300,000 distinct CDR3 sequences in the sample, around 4% were seen once. The receptor comes from a man younger than 35 who received the YFV17D yellow fever vaccine. The input for sequencing was PBMCs, taken on the day of the yellow fever booster vaccination. This rearrangement joins TRBV5-4 to TRBJ2-2, with D uncertain. The CDR3 spells CASTPRANTGELFF. CDR3 DNA sequence: TGTGCCAGCACCCCCCGAGCGAACACCGGGGAGCTGTTTTTT.